This T cell receptor beta chain was retrieved from a study of beta chain features in type 1 diabetes. Notes on the study in general: When Type 1 diabetes patients were examined, their TCRB CDR3s proved moderately but significantly shorter in all four CD4+ subsets.

Reverse transcribing all isolated RNA meant expressed TCRB transcripts were sequenced. Using immunoSEQ multiplex PCR, the repertoire was profiled, and TCRdb retains in-frame clones only, with some absent. The repertoire has 60,000 to 75,000 clones, about 48% of them found once; the top ten carry about 0.7%. About this clone: The antigen remains unidentified.

The CDR3 spans 12 residues. From germline, CDR1 is LNHDA and CDR2 SQIVND (reference sequence). The trim removed 5 bases at V and 4 bases at J, leaving 1 base unmatched. The V call is TRBV19, the J call TRBJ2-7, with 8 bases fitting TRBD1. The sequenced material came from central memory CD4+ T cells from blood. The clonotype originates from a man aged 25 to 40 with type 1 diabetes. CDR3 sequence reads: CASSDRGYEQYF. CDR3 sequence (DNA): TGTGCCAGTAGTGACAGGGGATACGAGCAGTACTTC.